What follows is one TCR beta chain and its context. Assay: immunoSEQ multiplex PCR; the TCRdb copy retains only in-frame clones and omits some. The table shows about 140,000 clones, with just over 85% occurring only once. This sample is part of a study of T cell responses to AZD1222 COVID-19 vaccine. The material sequenced was peripheral blood, taken on day 0 of AZD1222 vaccination. The TCR originated in an adult in good health.

The CDR3 DNA reads TGTGCCAGCAGCTTAAACAGGCCCAATGAGCAGTTCTTC. It encodes CASSLNRPNEQFF. The rearrangement links TRBV7-3 to TRBJ2-1; TRBD1 might be the D (5 bases). V was shortened by 1 base and J by 6 bases, with 7 bases between the two germline ends. The germline V gene encodes CDR1 SGHTA and CDR2 FQGTGA. The CDR3 runs to 13 residues. Full variable domain (missing parts from reference TRBV7-3 and TRBJ2-1): GAGVSQTPSNKVTEKGKYVELRCDPISGHTALYWYRQSLGQGPEFLIYFQGTGAADDSGLPNDRFFAVRPEGSVSTLKIQRTERGDSAVYLCASSLNRPNEQFFGPGTRLTVL.